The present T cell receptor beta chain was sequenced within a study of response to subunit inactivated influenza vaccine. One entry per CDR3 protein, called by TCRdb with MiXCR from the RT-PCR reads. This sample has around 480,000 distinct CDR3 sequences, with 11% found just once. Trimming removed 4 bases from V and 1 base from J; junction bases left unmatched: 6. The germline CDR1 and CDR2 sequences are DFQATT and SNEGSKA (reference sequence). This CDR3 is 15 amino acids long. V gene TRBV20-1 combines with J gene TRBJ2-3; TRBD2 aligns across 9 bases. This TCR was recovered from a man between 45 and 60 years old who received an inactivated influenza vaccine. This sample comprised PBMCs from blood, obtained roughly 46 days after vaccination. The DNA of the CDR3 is TGCAGTGCTATCGCGCGGGAGGGCCGCACAGATACGCAGTATTTT. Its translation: CSAIAREGRTDTQYF.